These 13 T cell receptor beta chains originate from one sample sequenced in a study of spatial heterogeneity in lung cancer. Regarding time point: sample taken at primary tumor resection. The sequenced material consisted of unsorted whole RNA from tumor, nontumor lung or frozen PBMC. Each CDR3 protein is one row after TCRdb ran MiXCR on the 5' RACE reads. The profile shows around 11,000 distinct CDR3 sequences, about 3.7% of them singletons. The source was PBMCs, collected at surgery. These receptors were obtained from a female donor with early-stage non-small cell lung cancer.

This clonotype has a handful of counts. This beta chain represents an off-target read in a library built for alpha chains; its size is of limited meaning. The V call is TRBV6-2 or TRBV6-3, the J call TRBJ2-5; D remains ambiguous. The V end was cut by 6 bases, the J end by 5 bases, with 13 bases between. This CDR3 is built from 13 residues. CDR1 and CDR2 (germline): MNHEY, SVGEGT. The DNA for the CDR3 is TGTGCCAGCAGCTTAAACGTCAGGGAGACCCAGTACTTC. Translated, it gives CASSLNVRETQYF.

This clonotype was counted at least ten times. Since it is a stray read in a library aimed at alpha chains, this beta chain has a size that is not meaningful. The chain recombines TRBV10-3 with TRBJ1-5, with a tentative D call TRBD1 (5 bases). Trimming stripped 4 bases from V and 3 bases from J, with 10 bases between. Germline values: CDR1 ENHRY, CDR2 SYGVKD. There are 14 residues in the CDR3. The CDR3 loop reads CAISGDSINQPQHF. In DNA, the CDR3 is TGTGCCATCAGTGGAGACAGCATCAATCAGCCCCAGCATTTT.

In its sample, this clonotype was seen many times. This beta chain was picked up by a library intended for alpha chains and is off target, so its count carries little meaning. This sequence joins TRBV7-3 and TRBJ2-7; D ambiguous. CDR3 size: 13 residues. CDR1 is SGHTA and CDR2 is FQGTGA in the germline V gene. The germline V and J ends were trimmed by 2 bases and 2 bases, with 7 bases remaining between them. The CDR3 DNA is TGTGCCAGCAGCTTAGGTAGTGCCTACGAGCAGTACTTC. Protein: CASSLGSAYEQYF.

By share of the sample, this clonotype is medium-sized. This beta chain represents an off-target read in a library built for alpha chains; its size is of limited meaning. The CDR3 is CSVGQGYTGELFF. The CDR3 DNA sequence: TGCAGCGTGGGACAGGGATACACCGGGGAGCTGTTTTTT. V and J are TRBV29-1 and TRBJ2-2, with 9 bases identical to TRBD1. The germline V gene encodes CDR1 SQVTM and CDR2 ANQGSEA. This CDR3 is built from 13 residues. The V and J ends lost 6 bases and 3 bases, in that order; junction bases with no gene match: 2.

This clonotype was observed at least ten times. Since the library was made to target alpha chains, this beta chain is a stray read and its abundance is not meaningful. The chain joins TRBV11-2 to TRBJ2-1, with TRBD2 matching over 7 bases. The germline CDR1 and CDR2 sequences are SGHAT and FQNNGV. This CDR3 is 12 amino acids long. After removal of 6 bases from V and 7 bases from J, the junction contained 3 bases not matched to a gene. The CDR3 region is CASSRTRNEQFF. The DNA for the CDR3 is TGTGCCAGCAGTAGGACTAGGAATGAGCAGTTCTTC.

This clonotype was seen repeatedly, ten times or more. This beta chain lies outside the target of a library built for alpha chains; its clone size means little. This chain connects TRBV7-8 to TRBJ1-5; D is ambiguous. Per germline, CDR1 SGHVS and CDR2 FQNEAQ. The CDR3 length is 14 residues. Trimming pared 3 bases from V and 3 bases from J, leaving 9 bases between. This CDR3 reads CASSFADANQPQHF. CDR3 coding DNA: TGTGCCAGCAGCTTCGCAGACGCCAATCAGCCCCAGCATTTT.

Ten or more counts support this clonotype. This beta chain is an off-target read within a library intended for alpha chains, so its frequency means little. V gene TRBV6-1 combines with J gene TRBJ1-5, with 7 bases lining up with TRBD1. The germline CDR1 and CDR2 sequences are MNHNS and SASEGT. The junction had 8 bases not matched to a gene; V was cut back by 6 bases and J by 3 bases. The CDR3 consists of 15 residues. CDR3 nucleotides: TGTGCCAGCAGCGCAAGGGGGCAGCACAATCAGCCCCAGCATTTT. This codes for CASSARGQHNQPQHF.

This clonotype was recorded a few times. This beta chain is an off-target read within a library intended for alpha chains, so its frequency means little. The chain uses TRBV28 and TRBJ2-7; tentatively, D is TRBD2 (6 bases). The CDR3 length is 14 residues. With 5 bases removed from V and 6 bases from J, the gap between germline ends came to 17 bases. Germline CDR1 reads MDHEN; CDR2 reads SYDVKM. The CDR3 loop is CASSAWGERREQYF. CDR3 bases: TGTGCCAGCAGTGCCTGGGGGGAGAGGCGCGAGCAGTACTTC.

This clonotype was counted many times. This beta chain is off target for a library built for alpha chains, so its abundance means little. This chain joins TRBV12-3 or TRBV12-4 and TRBJ2-2, with 10 bases matching TRBD2. The V gene end was trimmed by 5 bases and the J gene end by 7 bases; junction bases not matched to a gene: 7. This CDR3 is built from 15 residues. CDR3 sequence: CASSLLAGLGGELFF. The CDR3 DNA follows: TGTGCCAGCAGTCTACTAGCGGGGTTAGGCGGGGAGCTGTTTTTT.

This clonotype was seen a handful of times. Because the library targeted alpha chains, this beta chain is an off-target read whose size means little. The V gene is TRBV30, the J gene TRBJ1-1; D call uncertain. Trimming pared 2 bases from V and 2 bases from J, leaving 0 bases between. The V gene's germline CDR1 is GTSNPN and CDR2 SVGIG (reference sequence). This CDR3 comprises 10 residues. CDR3 bases: TGTGCCTGGAGTAACACTGAAGCTTTCTTT. This codes for CAWSNTEAFF.

This clonotype was recorded many times. This beta chain represents an off-target read in a library built for alpha chains; its size is of limited meaning. This chain connects TRBV6-5 to TRBJ1-1; maybe TRBD1 (5 bases). V shed 7 bases and J shed 0 bases, with 15 bases lying between them. The V gene's germline CDR1 is MNHEY and CDR2 SVGAGI. This CDR3 spans 15 amino acids. The CDR3 DNA follows: TGTGCCAGCACCCCGTGGGGGGGAATGAACACTGAAGCTTTCTTT. It is translated as CASTPWGGMNTEAFF.

The sample holds many counts of this clonotype. As an off-target read in a library built for alpha chains, this beta chain has a frequency of little significance. CDR3 in DNA: TGTGCCAGCAGCGGAAGACCGACCGGGGAGCTGTTTTTT. This gives the protein CASSGRPTGELFF. The chain links TRBV5-6 to TRBJ2-2; D gene unclear. Trimming shortened V by 4 bases and J by 5 bases, and 9 bases separated the two germline ends. The CDR3 sequence is 13 residues long. Looked up from germline, CDR1 is SGHDT and CDR2 is YYEEEE.

This clonotype was seen many times. This beta chain came through as a stray read in a library set up for alpha chains, and its size says little. DNA for the CDR3: TGTGCCAGCAGCGCAACCAGGGACTCCTACGAGCAGTACTTC. Translated, it gives CASSATRDSYEQYF. The V gene is TRBV7-7, the J gene TRBJ2-7, with D tentatively TRBD1 (5 bases). The germline CDR1 and CDR2 sequences are SSHAT and FNYEAQ (reference sequence). CDR3 length: 14 residues. Deletions cut 5 bases from V and 0 bases from J, with 11 bases between.